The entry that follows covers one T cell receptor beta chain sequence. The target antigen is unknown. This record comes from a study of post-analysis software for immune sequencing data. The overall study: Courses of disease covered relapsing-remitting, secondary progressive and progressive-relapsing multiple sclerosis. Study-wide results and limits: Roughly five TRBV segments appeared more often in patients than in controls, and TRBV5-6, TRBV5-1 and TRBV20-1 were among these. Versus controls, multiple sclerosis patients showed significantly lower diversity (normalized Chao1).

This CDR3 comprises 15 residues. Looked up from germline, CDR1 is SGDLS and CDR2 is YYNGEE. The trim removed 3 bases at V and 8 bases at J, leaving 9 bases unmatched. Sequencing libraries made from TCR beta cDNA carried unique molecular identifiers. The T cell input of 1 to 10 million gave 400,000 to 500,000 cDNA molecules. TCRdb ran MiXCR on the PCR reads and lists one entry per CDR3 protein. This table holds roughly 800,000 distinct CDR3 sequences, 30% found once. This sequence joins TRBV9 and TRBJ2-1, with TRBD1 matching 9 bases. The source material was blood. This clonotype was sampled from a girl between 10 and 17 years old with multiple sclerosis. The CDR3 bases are TGTGCCAGCAGCGCAAAGGGACAGGGTAGAGATGAGCAGTTCTTC. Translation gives CASSAKGQGRDEQFF. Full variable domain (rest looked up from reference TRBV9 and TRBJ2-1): DSGVTQTPKHLITATGQRVTLRCSPRSGDLSVYWYQQSLDQGLQFLIQYYNGEERAKGNILERFSAQQFPDLHSELNLSSLELGDSALYFCASSAKGQGRDEQFFGPGTRLTVL.